The 12 T cell receptor beta chains in this list originate from one sample, sequenced in a study of regulatory T cells in long-lasting Graves disease. Sample time point: newly diagnosed GD, antithyroid drugs for less than 3 months. Following extraction of RNA from PBMCs, that RNA was used to make the TCR library. In building TCR beta libraries, iRepertoire HTBI primers were used together with Arm-PCR of CDR3 regions. TCRdb used MiXCR to reprocess the multiplex PCR reads, holding one entry per CDR3 protein. In the table there are about 610,000 distinct CDR3 sequences, approximately 16% of which are singletons. The sample was also linked to a second study, of T cells in Graves' hyperthyroidism and ophthalmopathy.

Sequenced material: peripheral blood mononuclear cells (PBMCs), taken at new diagnosis, from a patient treated with antithyroid drugs. The receptors here all came from a man younger than 35 with Graves disease.

This clonotype has ten or more counts. This chain joins TRBV12-3 or TRBV12-4 and TRBJ1-1, with D possibly being TRBD1 (5 bases). Trimming took off 1 base at V and 1 base at J, with 7 bases between the two ends. The CDR3 has 14 residues. CDR3 sequence: CASSLVGTNTEAFF. The CDR3 nucleotides read TGTGCCAGCAGTTTAGTCGGGACGAACACTGAAGCTTTCTTT.

The sample holds many counts of this clonotype. This rearrangement joins TRBV27 to TRBJ2-1, with D tentatively TRBD2 (5 bases). This CDR3 region has 16 residues. Germline V gives CDR1 MNHEY, CDR2 SMNVEV (reference sequence). V was trimmed by 1 base and J by 2 bases, leaving 12 bases between them. The chain's CDR3 is CASSLYSGSPYNEQFF. CDR3 sequence (DNA): TGTGCCAGCAGTTTATATTCGGGGTCCCCCTACAATGAGCAGTTCTTC.

This clonotype was counted at least ten times. CDR3 region: CSARRLAGETQYF. In DNA form, the CDR3 reads TGCAGTGCTAGAAGGCTAGCTGGAGAGACCCAGTACTTC. The rearrangement uses TRBV20-1 and TRBJ2-5, with D possibly matching TRBD2 (5 bases). The V and J ends lost 2 bases and 4 bases respectively, with 11 bases between them. The CDR3 covers 13 residues. Germline assignment: CDR1 DFQATT and CDR2 SNEGSKA (reference sequence).

This clonotype was seen at least ten times. This chain links TRBV11-2 with TRBJ2-3, with D perhaps matching TRBD2 (5 bases). Germline V gene sequence: CDR1 SGHAT, CDR2 FQNNGV. This CDR3 contains 14 residues. V was pared by 3 bases and J by 2 bases, with 9 bases between. The CDR3 loop is CASSLRLHTDTQYF. In nucleotides, the CDR3 is TGTGCCAGCAGCTTGAGACTACACACAGATACGCAGTATTTT.

This clonotype was counted at least ten times. The gene calls are TRBV12-3 or TRBV12-4 and TRBJ2-1; 8 nucleotides align to TRBD2. With 4 bases clipped from V and 9 bases from J, the junction kept 14 bases outside the gene matches. The CDR3 spans 16 residues. CDR3 amino acids: CASSWGTGTRVLEQFF. CDR3 sequence (DNA): TGTGCCAGCAGTTGGGGGACCGGGACTAGGGTCCTTGAGCAGTTCTTC.

The chain employs TRBV20-1 and TRBJ2-7, with 8 positions matching TRBD2. The germline gives CDR1 DFQATT, CDR2 SNEGSKA (reference sequence). The CDR3 has 15 amino acids. The ends lost 3 bases at V and 0 bases at J; junction bases unmatched: 7. CDR3 sequence (DNA): TGCAGTGCTAGGGCTACGGGAGGGCCCTCCTACGAGCAGTACTTC. It is translated as CSARATGGPSYEQYF.

J is TRBJ2-1 and V is TRBV5-4; 10 positions agree with TRBD2. Germline CDR1 reads SGHNT; CDR2 reads YYREEE (reference sequence). The CDR3 length is 15 residues. Losses at the gene ends were 2 bases for V and 5 bases for J; bases not matched to a gene: 4. The CDR3 spells CASSLSGGGNNEQFF. The CDR3 DNA follows: TGTGCCAGCAGCTTAAGCGGGGGGGGTAACAATGAGCAGTTCTTC.

The genes are TRBV7-2 and TRBJ2-4; D unresolved. The CDR3 length is 15 residues. The V and J ends lost 5 bases and 0 bases respectively, with 11 bases between them. Looked up from germline, CDR1 is SGHTA and CDR2 is FQGNSA. The CDR3 region has the DNA TGTGCCAGCAGCAAAATTGTTCTAGCCAAAAACATTCAGTACTTC. Protein product: CASSKIVLAKNIQYF.

The table lists this clonotype with many counts. CDR3 in DNA: TGCGCCAGCAGCTTGGGACTGGAAAGTAGAAGGGAGCTGTTTTTT. This translates into CASSLGLESRRELFF. The chain links TRBV5-1 to TRBJ2-2; D is uncertain. Deletions cut 0 bases from V and 9 bases from J, with 15 bases between. This CDR3 is built from 15 residues. CDR1 SGHRS and CDR2 YFSETQ come from the germline V gene. The full variable domain, in which reference TRBV5-1 and TRBJ2-2 provide the parts outside the CDR3, is KAGVTQTPRYLIKTRGQQVTLSCSPISGHRSVSWYQQTPGQGLQFLFEYFSETQRNKGNFPGRFSGRQFSNSRSEMNVSTLELGDSALYLCASSLGLESRRELFFGEGSRLTVL.

This sequence joins TRBV5-1 and TRBJ2-1; 9 bases align to TRBD2. V dropped 0 bases and J dropped 2; count of bases not matched to a gene: 6. The CDR3 is 17 amino acids. Germline values: CDR1 SGHRS, CDR2 YFSETQ. The CDR3 reads CASSLAPSGETYNEQFF. DNA of the CDR3: TGCGCCAGCAGCTTGGCCCCTAGCGGGGAAACCTACAATGAGCAGTTCTTC.

The V call is TRBV20-1, the J call TRBJ1-4; D unresolved. V was pared by 0 bases and J by 5 bases, with 10 bases between. The CDR3 loop spans 14 amino acids. Germline values: CDR1 DFQATT, CDR2 SNEGSKA (reference sequence). The CDR3, as DNA: TGCAGTGCTAGAGATCGGGATAAAAATGAAAAACTGTTTTTT. Encoded protein: CSARDRDKNEKLFF.

A few counts support this clonotype. V usage is TRBV3-1 and J usage is TRBJ1-3; D is unresolved. The V end lost 0 bases, the J end lost 4 bases, and 13 bases lay between the germline ends. This CDR3 comprises 16 residues. CDR1 and CDR2 (germline): LGHDT, YNNKEL (reference sequence). This chain's CDR3 is CASSQEVGSRGNTIYF. The CDR3 coding sequence is TGTGCCAGCAGCCAAGAAGTTGGCTCCCGGGGAAACACCATATATTTT.